One and the same sample provided the 12 T cell receptor beta chains below, sequenced in a study of tissue T cells after allogeneic stem cell transplantation. TCRdb's copy holds only in-frame clones and misses some; the assay was immunoSEQ multiplex PCR. The sample holds about 2,800 clones, just under 45% seen once. Time point reported: mouse harvest day 14 after allogeneic transplant. Each mouse received 10^7 T-cell-depleted marrow cells plus 10^6 splenic CD5+ T cells by tail vein. Specimen: gut tissue. Receptor source: a female BALB/c mouse given C57BL/6 T cells with graft-versus-host disease after an allogeneic hematopoietic cell transplant.

This clone was seen more than once but under ten times. Genes and germline are mouse. Read sequence stops 1 residue before the CDR3 end, and the germline J gene provides the missing end. The genes are TRBV12-2 and TRBJ2-7, with 7 nucleotides matching TRBD1. The CDR3 has 14 residues. The V and J ends lost 1 base and 1 base, in that order; junction bases with no gene match: 3. Looked up from germline, CDR1 is SGHLS and CDR2 is HYDKME. The part of the CDR3 DNA that was read is TGTGCCAGCTCTCTGGCGACAGGGTCCTATGAACAGTAC. Protein sequence: CASSLATGSYEQY. The whole CDR3 reads CASSLATGSYEQYF.

Note on this clone: Genes and germline come from the mouse. The observed sequence ends 1 residue before the CDR3 terminus, with the missing tail filled in from the germline J gene. The rearrangement links TRBV26 to TRBJ2-1, with TRBD2 matching 12 bases. V shed 4 bases, J shed 2 bases, and the junction held 0 bases outside the gene matches. CDR1 and CDR2 from the germline V gene are KGHPV and FQNQEV (reference sequence). CDR3 size: 15 residues. CDR3 amino acids: CASSRDWGDYAEQFF. The part of the CDR3 DNA that was read is TGTGCCAGCAGTCGGGACTGGGGGGACTATGCTGAGCAGTTC.

In regard to this clone: Gene names follow the mouse nomenclature. The read gets to within 1 residue of the CDR3 end, and the germline J gene fills in the rest. This chain uses TRBV12-1 with TRBJ2-5; 8 bases align to TRBD2. Unmatched junction bases numbered 3, after V lost 2 bases and J lost 3 bases. This CDR3 has 14 residues. Per germline, CDR1 SGHSN and CDR2 HYEKVE. CDR3 DNA, as far as it was read: TGTGCCAGCTCTCACAACTGGGGGCAAGACACCCAGTAC. This encodes CASSHNWGQDTQY. The CDR3, in full, reads CASSHNWGQDTQYF.

About this clone itself: The junction differs from germline at one of its ends, possibly a read error. Here the gene names and germline are mouse. The read terminates 1 residue before the CDR3 end, so the remaining end is supplied by the germline J gene. The chain couples TRBV2 to TRBJ1-6; no firm D call. TRBJ1-6 counts as an open reading frame of uncertain function. Germline lookup yields CDR1 LGHNA and CDR2 YSYQKL. There are 15 residues in the CDR3. CDR3 DNA (partial): TGCGCCAGCAGCCAAGAAACTGCAAACACCGGGCACCTCTAC. Translation gives CASSQETANTGHLY. The whole CDR3 sequence reads CASSQETANTGHLYF.

By proportion, this clone is medium-sized. The gene symbols are mouse symbols. Read sequence stops 1 residue before the CDR3 end, and the germline J gene provides the missing end. The genes are TRBV12-1 and TRBJ2-1; 8 bases agree with TRBD2. Germline V gives CDR1 SGHSN, CDR2 HYEKVE. The CDR3 totals 14 residues. J gave up 3 bases and V 0 bases, and 0 bases lay outside the gene matches. CDR3 DNA, as far as it was read: TGTGCCAGCTCTCTCTGGGGGGGCTATGCTGAGCAGTTC. Its protein product is CASSLWGGYAEQF. In full, the CDR3 is CASSLWGGYAEQFF.

Concerning this clone itself: The germline and genes are mouse ones. The DNA ends 1 residue before the CDR3 does, and the rest of the CDR3 is filled in from the germline J gene. This chain connects TRBV23 to TRBJ2-3; TRBD2 is taken as the D call from the table, unchecked against the DNA. The germline V gene has CDR1 KGHTA and CDR2 FQNQQP. The CDR3 extends over 17 amino acids. The covered CDR3 bases are TGCTCCAGCAGTTGGGACTGGGGGGGGCGAGGTGCAGAAACGCTGTAT. Its protein is CSSSWDWGGRGAETLY. The complete CDR3 protein is CSSSWDWGGRGAETLYF.

Concerning this clone itself: Gene names and germline match the mouse. Sequencing ends 1 residue short of the CDR3 end; the germline J gene provides the rest. The chain uses TRBV26 and TRBJ1-1; D remains ambiguous. V was clipped by 3 bases and J by 0 bases, with 5 bases between them. Germline V gene data show CDR1 as KGHPV and CDR2 as FQNQEV (reference sequence). CDR3 length equals 13 residues. The covered CDR3 bases are TGTGCCAGCAGTCTCAGTGCAAACACAGAAGTCTTC. It yields the protein CASSLSANTEVF. The entire CDR3 protein reads CASSLSANTEVFF. Full variable domain (remainder filled in from reference TRBV26 and TRBJ1-1): NSKVIQTPRYLVKGQGQKAKMRCIPEKGHPVVFWYQQNKNNEFKFLINFQNQEVLQQIDMTEKRFSAECPSNSPCSLEIQSSEAGDSALYLCASSLSANTEVFFGKGTRLTVV.

Regarding this clone: Gene names denote mouse genes. The sequence runs out 1 residue before the end of the CDR3; the remainder is reconstructed from the germline J gene. The chain carries TRBV31 and TRBJ1-1; possible D gene TRBD1, 5 bases. The ends were cut back, 1 base at V and 7 bases at J, with 7 bases in the middle. The CDR3 consists of 11 residues. The germline V gene has CDR1 GKSSPN and CDR2 SITVG. The CDR3: CAWSPTGEVFF. The part of the CDR3 DNA that was read is TGTGCCTGGAGTCCTACAGGAGAAGTCTTC.

As to this clone: Gene names denote mouse genes. The sequence runs out 1 residue before the end of the CDR3; the remainder is reconstructed from the germline J gene. V usage is TRBV13-2 and J usage is TRBJ2-5, with 7 bases that match TRBD1. The CDR3 loop spans 14 amino acids. Germline values: CDR1 NNHNN, CDR2 SYGAGS (reference sequence). The V segment lost 0 bases and the J segment 4 bases; nucleotides outside the gene matches: 2. CDR3 DNA, as far as it was read: TGTGCCAGCGGTGATGCGGGGACAGAAGACACCCAGTAC. This codes for CASGDAGTEDTQY. In full, the CDR3 reads CASGDAGTEDTQYF.

In its sample, this clone was seen a few times. Gene names follow the mouse nomenclature. The CDR3 end lies 1 residue beyond the end of the read and is filled in from the germline J gene. The chain carries TRBV13-1 and TRBJ2-3; TRBD1 is a possible D gene (5 bases). This CDR3 is 14 amino acids long. The germline CDR1 and CDR2 sequences are NSHNY and SYGAGN. The germline V and J ends were trimmed by 0 bases and 3 bases, with 8 bases remaining between them. CDR3 bases read: TGTGCCAGCAGTGATGCAGGGCAGGCAGAAACGCTGTAT. It specifies CASSDAGQAETLY. The whole CDR3 sequence is CASSDAGQAETLYF.

This clone occurred a few times. Mouse gene names apply. The sequenced CDR3 bases are TGTGGTGCTAGGGTCCGGGACTGGGGGACAGAAACGCTGTAT. Translated, it gives CGARVRDWGTETLY. The full CDR3 sequence reads CGARVRDWGTETLYF. The V gene is TRBV20, the J gene TRBJ2-3; 11 bases are a match to TRBD2. The CDR3 end is not reached by the read, which stops 1 residue before it; the germline J gene fills it in. The CDR3 runs 15 residues. The junction had 4 bases not matched to a gene; V was cut back by 1 base and J by 4 bases. Germline loops: CDR1 GFQATS, CDR2 STVNSAI.

A note on this clone: Gene names and germline refer to mouse. Read coverage stops 1 residue before the CDR3 terminus; the germline J gene supplies the remainder. The chain employs TRBV24 and TRBJ2-7; 9 bases agree with TRBD2. Germline V lookup: CDR1 KGHTA, CDR2 FRNEEI. Trimming removed 3 bases from V and 4 bases from J; junction bases left unmatched: 1. The CDR3 consists of 13 residues. CDR3 DNA, as far as it was read: TGTGCCAGCAGTCTCTGGGGGGGTTATGAACAGTAC. Translation gives CASSLWGGYEQY. In full, the CDR3 reads CASSLWGGYEQYF.